The 28 T cell receptor beta chains given below trace back to one sample, sequenced in a study. TCRdb recomputed calls from the RT-PCR reads with MiXCR, one row per CDR3 protein. The sample shows 650,000 to 800,000 distinct CDR3 sequences, more than 13% of them seen only once. Sample: memory CD4+ T cells from blood. The receptors were gathered from a female donor in good health, serving as a healthy control.

There are many counts of this clonotype. The chain carries TRBV7-2 and TRBJ2-1; D is ambiguous. Trimming shortened V by 1 base and J by 2 bases, and 9 bases separated the two germline ends. Germline values: CDR1 SGHTA, CDR2 FQGNSA. The CDR3 runs 15 residues. This chain's CDR3 is CASSLGSVAYNEQFF. CDR3 bases: TGTGCCAGCAGCTTAGGCAGCGTGGCCTACAATGAGCAGTTCTTC.

This clonotype has a handful of counts. The genes are TRBV20-1 and TRBJ2-7, with D hard to call. The ends were cut back, 1 base at V and 3 bases at J, with 13 bases in the middle. This CDR3 comprises 14 residues. CDR1 and CDR2 (germline): DFQATT, SNEGSKA (reference sequence). The DNA for the CDR3 is TGCAGTGCTAGAGCAGGAAGTCAGCTCTACGAGCAGTACTTC. Translated, it gives CSARAGSQLYEQYF.

This clonotype appeared many times. This rearrangement joins TRBV6-1 to TRBJ2-1; D might be TRBD1 or TRBD2, each matching 6 bases. The length of the CDR3 is 15 residues. Germline-derived CDR1 and CDR2 are MNHNS and SASEGT. Trimming shortened V by 11 bases and J by 2 bases, and 19 bases separated the two germline ends. CDR3 region: CAAGITGQAYNEQFF. The CDR3 DNA reads as TGTGCCGCGGGGATAACAGGGCAGGCCTACAATGAGCAGTTCTTC.

The count of this clonotype is one. Just one base apart from a much larger clone, this may be a read error. V gene TRBV7-2 combines with J gene TRBJ2-2; possible D gene TRBD2, 5 bases. Looked up from germline, CDR1 is SGHTA and CDR2 is FQGNSA. This CDR3 has 14 amino acids. CDR3 nucleotides: TGTCCCAGCAGCTTAGCGAGGGCAGGCGGGGAGCTGTTTTTT. Amino acid sequence: CPSSLARAGGELFF.

In its sample, this clonotype was seen many times. The rearrangement joins TRBV20-1 to TRBJ2-7; D possibly corresponds to TRBD2 (5 bases). In germline, CDR1 is DFQATT, CDR2 SNEGSKA (reference sequence). V was shortened by 4 bases and J by 0 bases, with 13 bases between the two germline ends. CDR3 length: 14 amino acids. CDR3 residues: CSAIKPGSSYEQYF. CDR3 nucleotide sequence: TGCAGTGCTATTAAACCGGGGAGCTCCTACGAGCAGTACTTC.

This clonotype was detected only a few times. The chain employs TRBV5-5 and TRBJ2-5, with D perhaps TRBD2 (6 bases). The CDR3 loop spans 16 amino acids. The V end lost 1 base, the J end lost 1 base, and 14 bases lay between the germline ends. CDR1 and CDR2 from the germline V gene are SGHKS and YYEKEE (reference sequence). The CDR3 protein is CASSLFAGRTQETQYF. The CDR3 DNA follows: TGTGCCAGCAGCTTGTTTGCGGGGAGAACCCAAGAGACCCAGTACTTC.

This chain connects TRBV11-1 to TRBJ1-1; tentative D call: TRBD1 (6 bases). Between the trimmed V and J ends, which lost 6 bases and 0 bases, there was a span of 11 bases. The CDR3 is 14 amino acids. Germline CDR1 reads SGHAT; CDR2 reads FQDESV (reference sequence). The DNA of the CDR3 is TGTGCCAGCAGGTCCGACAGGCTGAACACTGAAGCTTTCTTT. Translating gives CASRSDRLNTEAFF.

J is TRBJ2-2 and V is TRBV5-1; D is perhaps TRBD1 (5 bases). Trimming shortened V by 4 bases and J by 6 bases, and 22 bases separated the two germline ends. This CDR3 region has 17 residues. Germline V CDR1 and CDR2: SGHRS, YFSETQ. CDR3 loop: CASSTLGEQGPAGELFF. CDR3 DNA: TGCGCCAGCAGCACCCTAGGAGAGCAGGGTCCGGCCGGGGAGCTGTTTTTT. Together with reference TRBV5-1 and TRBJ2-2, the CDR3 gives the full variable domain: KAGVTQTPRYLIKTRGQQVTLSCSPISGHRSVSWYQQTPGQGLQFLFEYFSETQRNKGNFPGRFSGRQFSNSRSEMNVSTLELGDSALYLCASSTLGEQGPAGELFFGEGSRLTVL.

The gene calls are TRBV5-1 and TRBJ2-7, with no clear D. This CDR3 region has 15 residues. V lost 2 bases and J lost 5, with 17 bases in between. Germline V gene lookup returns CDR1 SGHRS and CDR2 YFSETQ. The CDR3 DNA is TGCGCCAGCAGCTTTAAACCCCCTCCTGACGACGAGCAGTACTTC. It specifies CASSFKPPPDDEQYF.

This chain uses TRBV6-2 or TRBV6-3 with TRBJ2-5; TRBD1 aligns across 7 bases. J gave up 2 bases and V 3 bases, and 9 bases lay outside the gene matches. In germline, CDR1 is MNHEY, CDR2 SVGEGT. CDR3 length: 16 amino acids. DNA for the CDR3: TGTGCCAGCAGTTATTTTCCAGGGGGTCAGCAAGAGACCCAGTACTTC. This encodes CASSYFPGGQQETQYF.

J is TRBJ1-6 and V is TRBV5-1, with D possibly TRBD1 on 6 matching bases. The CDR3 has 14 residues. The V end lost 3 bases, the J end lost 6 bases, and 10 bases lay between the germline ends. Germline CDR1 and CDR2: SGHRS and YFSETQ. CDR3 protein: CASSSGARNSPLHF. CDR3 coding DNA: TGCGCCAGCAGCTCGGGGGCCCGTAATTCACCCCTCCACTTT.

This clonotype was picked up a small number of times. The genes are TRBV19 and TRBJ2-5, with D perhaps TRBD1 (7 bases). CDR1 is LNHDA, CDR2 SQIVND, per germline (reference sequence). CDR3 length: 12 residues. The V gene lost 10 bases and the J gene lost 4 bases, with 13 bases spanning the gap. CDR3 sequence: CATRQGGETQYF. The CDR3 DNA reads as TGTGCCACCCGACAGGGAGGAGAGACCCAGTACTTC.

This clonotype showed up many times. The chain combines TRBV7-2 with TRBJ2-5; D gene ambiguous. Germline assignment: CDR1 SGHTA and CDR2 FQGNSA. The CDR3 runs to 12 residues. V lost 5 bases, J lost 5 bases, and 9 bases lay in between. The CDR3 DNA sequence: TGTGCCAGCAGCCCCCCCATGGAGACCCAGTACTTC. Translating it yields CASSPPMETQYF.

This rearrangement joins TRBV4-1 to TRBJ1-3, with TRBD1 matching 9 bases. Germline CDR1 and CDR2: MGHRA and YSYEKL. The trim removed 0 bases at V and 1 base at J, leaving 10 bases unmatched. The CDR3 is 19 residues long. The CDR3 bases are TGCGCCAGCAGCCAAGAAGGGGCCCGGGACAGGGTATCTGGAAACACCATATATTTT. It is translated as CASSQEGARDRVSGNTIYF.

The rearrangement joins TRBV24-1 to TRBJ1-4; 8 nucleotides agree with TRBD1. J was trimmed by 6 bases and V by 6 bases; bases with no gene match: 2. The CDR3 contains 13 residues. The germline V gene has CDR1 KGHDR and CDR2 SFDVKD. As DNA, the CDR3 is TGTGCCACCAGTCCGACAGGGGATGAAAAACTGTTTTTT. Translated: CATSPTGDEKLFF.

J is TRBJ2-2 and V is TRBV3-1; D is ambiguous. Germline CDR1 and CDR2: LGHDT and YNNKEL (reference sequence). This CDR3 comprises 11 residues. Trimming shortened V by 8 bases and J by 7 bases, and 8 bases separated the two germline ends. The CDR3 nucleotides read TGTGCCAGCGCCACAAGCGGGGAGCTGTTTTTT. Amino acids: CASATSGELFF.

The V call is TRBV2, the J call TRBJ2-5; the match to TRBD1 covers 8 bases. V was clipped by 3 bases and J by 2 bases; unmatched bases: 5. Germline values: CDR1 SNHLY, CDR2 FYNNEI. The CDR3 contains 15 residues. The CDR3 loop is CASSEDRERQETQYF. CDR3 in DNA: TGTGCCAGCAGTGAGGACAGGGAGCGTCAAGAGACCCAGTACTTC.

This clonotype was seen many times. The rearrangement links TRBV4-3 to TRBJ2-7, with 12 bases fitting TRBD2. Unmatched junction bases numbered 4, after V lost 3 bases and J lost 1 base. The CDR3 covers 16 residues. CDR1 is LGHNA and CDR2 is YSLEER in the germline V gene. CDR3 in DNA: TGCGCCAGCAGCCAGTCCACTAGCGGGAGGTCCTACGAGCAGTACTTC. Protein product: CASSQSTSGRSYEQYF.

This chain links TRBV4-2 with TRBJ1-1; D may be TRBD1 (6 bases). Trimming shortened V by 5 bases and J by 4 bases, and 17 bases separated the two germline ends. Germline CDR1 LGHNA, CDR2 YNFKEQ. The CDR3 contains 15 residues. The CDR3 DNA reads TGTGCCAGCAGCGTGGAAGACGGAGGGGGCACTGAAGCTTTCTTT. This codes for CASSVEDGGGTEAFF.

This clonotype showed up many times. CDR3 region: CASRGAGGVQNQPQHF. The CDR3 coding sequence is TGTGCCAGCAGGGGGGCGGGAGGTGTACAGAATCAGCCCCAGCATTTT. The rearrangement joins TRBV6-6 to TRBJ1-5, with a weak D call TRBD1 (6 bases). The CDR3 is 16 amino acids. V lost 6 bases and J lost 4, with 19 bases in between. Looked up from germline, CDR1 is MNHNY and CDR2 is SVGAGI (reference sequence).

This clonotype was detected only a few times. The rearrangement joins TRBV10-3 to TRBJ2-2; TRBD2 is a possible D gene (5 bases). The CDR3 has 16 residues. The V end was cut by 7 bases, the J end by 7 bases, with 22 bases between. The germline V gene has CDR1 ENHRY and CDR2 SYGVKD. The CDR3 nucleotides read TGTGCCATCACGCCAGGTCCGGGGAAAACGAGCGGGGAGCTGTTTTTT. Amino acids: CAITPGPGKTSGELFF.

The table lists this clonotype with many counts. The chain has TRBV6-2 or TRBV6-3 and TRBJ2-1; TRBD2 matches at 12 bases. CDR1 is MNHEY and CDR2 is SVGEGT in the germline V gene. This CDR3 region has 16 residues. Trimming took 6 bases from V and 4 from J; bases not matched to a gene: 7. For the CDR3, the DNA is TGTGCCAGCAGCGCTCTAGCGGGAGGGGGTTACAATGAGCAGTTCTTC. Its translation is CASSALAGGGYNEQFF.

This clonotype was found many times. This chain joins TRBV29-1 and TRBJ2-7, with a weak D call TRBD2 (5 bases). This CDR3 has 14 residues. Germline V gene sequence: CDR1 SQVTM, CDR2 ANQGSEA. Trimming pared 6 bases from V and 4 bases from J, leaving 19 bases between. The CDR3 nucleotides read TGCAGCGTCTTAACTAGGCTGGATTCGTACGAGCAGTACTTC. Protein: CSVLTRLDSYEQYF.

In its sample, this clonotype was seen a few times. The rearrangement joins TRBV20-1 to TRBJ2-7, with TRBD2 as a possible D gene (7 bases). CDR3 length: 14 residues. V lost 5 bases to trimming and J lost 2 bases, with 16 bases between them. Germline CDR1 DFQATT, CDR2 SNEGSKA (reference sequence). The chain's CDR3 is CSASGGGSTYEQYF. The CDR3 coding sequence is TGCAGTGCTTCGGGGGGCGGGAGCACCTACGAGCAGTACTTC.

V and J are TRBV18 and TRBJ2-5, with TRBD1 as a possible D gene (6 bases). This CDR3 has 15 amino acids. Per germline, CDR1 KGHSH and CDR2 LQKENI. V was clipped by 3 bases and J by 5 bases, with 16 bases between them. CDR3 sequence (DNA): TGTGCCAGCTCACCTCTTCAGGGGCACGGTGAGACCCAGTACTTC. The encoded protein is CASSPLQGHGETQYF.

As to this clonotype: A read error may produce the germline difference seen at one junction end. J is TRBJ2-1 and V is TRBV5-1, with 16 nucleotides matching TRBD2. Germline lookup yields CDR1 SGHRS and CDR2 YFSETQ. The CDR3 spans 17 residues. In DNA, the CDR3 is TGCGTCAGCAGCCCAAACGGGACTAGCGGGAGGGCCGCTGAGCAGTTCTTC. This translates into CVSSPNGTSGRAAEQFF.

This clonotype was observed at least ten times. The V gene is TRBV29-1, the J gene TRBJ1-2, with 8 bases aligning to TRBD1. Germline V lookup: CDR1 SQVTM, CDR2 ANQGSEA. The CDR3 runs to 14 residues. The V and J ends lost 3 bases and 2 bases, in that order; junction bases with no gene match: 5. The CDR3 here is CSVEGRGRNYGYTF. DNA for the CDR3: TGCAGCGTTGAGGGCAGGGGGCGAAACTATGGCTACACCTTC.

This clonotype was seen more than once but under ten times. CDR3 in amino acids: CASSDVPGDTQYF. The CDR3 nucleotides read TGTGCCAGCAGTGACGTACCCGGGGATACGCAGTATTTT. V and J are TRBV4-2 and TRBJ2-3; D unclear. CDR3 length equals 13 residues. In germline, CDR1 is LGHNA, CDR2 YNFKEQ. The V and J ends lost 6 bases and 6 bases respectively, with 13 bases between them.